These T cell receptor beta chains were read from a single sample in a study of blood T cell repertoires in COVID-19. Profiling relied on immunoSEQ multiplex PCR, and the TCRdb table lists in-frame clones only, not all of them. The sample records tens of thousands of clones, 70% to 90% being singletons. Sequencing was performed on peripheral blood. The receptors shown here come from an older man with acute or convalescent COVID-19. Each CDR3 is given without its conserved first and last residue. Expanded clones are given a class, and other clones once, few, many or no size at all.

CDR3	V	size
ASSLASGFNTEAF	TRBV5-1	once
ASSVGRGGTGNQPQH	TRBV9	NA
ASRATGANNEKLF	TRBV4-2	NA
ATSRGKAGGGYT	TRBV15	many
SVEDRVAGVVDTQY	TRBV29-1	NA
ATSDPRTGDNEQF	TRBV24-1	NA
ASKRGQAWGNTIY	TRBV7-9	NA
ASSLASATSRYEQY	TRBV7-2	NA
ASSQGRFTGNTIY	TRBV3-1/TRBV3-2	NA
ASRYRGGNQPQH	TRBV2	NA
ASSLAGQGRRGEQF	TRBV11-2	once
SVSKGYSNQPQH	TRBV20-1	NA
ASSSTGGKTEAF	TRBV7-9	NA
ASSVEGQGAIYGYT	TRBV9	once
SASSDRGEQY	TRBV20-1	NA
ASSPGTDYEQY	TRBV6-5	NA
ASSLLAGGYQPQH	TRBV5-8	few
ASSRGLDSSNYGYT	TRBV4-3	NA
ASSNRGYGYT	TRBV11-2	once
ASSPGTGRYNEQF	TRBV28	NA